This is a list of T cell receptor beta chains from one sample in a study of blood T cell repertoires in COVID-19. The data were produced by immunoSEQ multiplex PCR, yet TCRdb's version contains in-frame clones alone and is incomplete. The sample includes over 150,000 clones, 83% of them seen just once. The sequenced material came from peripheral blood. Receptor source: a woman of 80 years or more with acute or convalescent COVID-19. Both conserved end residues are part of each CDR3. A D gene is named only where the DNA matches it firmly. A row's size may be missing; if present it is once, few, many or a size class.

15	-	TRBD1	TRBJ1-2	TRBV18	CASKTGTGSSDGYTF	TGTGCCAGCAAGACCGGGACAGGGAGTTCGGATGGCTACACCTTC
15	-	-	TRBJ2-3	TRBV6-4	CASSENSGSTDTQYF	TGTGCCAGCAGTGAGAATAGCGGAAGCACAGATACGCAGTATTTT
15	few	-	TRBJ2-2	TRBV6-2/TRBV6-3	CASSLLGGDTGELFF	TGTGCCAGCAGCCTGCTTGGGGGCGACACCGGGGAGCTGTTTTTT
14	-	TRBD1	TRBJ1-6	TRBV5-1	CASSLGDRNSPLHF	TGCGCCAGCAGCTTGGGGGACAGGAATTCACCCCTCCACTTT
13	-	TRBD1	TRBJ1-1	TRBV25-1	CASSARTGQEAFF	TGTGCCAGCAGTGCCCGGACAGGACAAGAGGCTTTCTTT
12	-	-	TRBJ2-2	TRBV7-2	CASSPLTGELFF	TGTGCCAGCAGCCCCCTTACCGGGGAGCTGTTTTTT
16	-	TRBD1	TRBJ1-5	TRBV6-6	CASSYNGQEPNQPQHF	TGTGCCAGCAGTTACAATGGACAGGAACCTAATCAGCCCCAGCATTTT
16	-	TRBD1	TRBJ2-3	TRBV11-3	CASSSGTGSRTDTQYF	TGTGCCAGCAGCTCAGGGACAGGGAGCCGCACAGATACGCAGTATTTT
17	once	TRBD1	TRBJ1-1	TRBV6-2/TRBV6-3	CASSYEAGGIMNTEAFF	TGTGCCAGCAGTTACGAGGCAGGGGGAATAATGAACACTGAAGCTTTCTTT
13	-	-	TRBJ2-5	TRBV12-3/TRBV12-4	CASSRVGAETQYF	TGTGCCAGCAGCAGGGTAGGGGCGGAGACCCAGTACTTC
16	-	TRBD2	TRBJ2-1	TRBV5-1	CASSPGTSGGAFEQFF	TGCGCCAGCAGCCCTGGGACTAGCGGGGGGGCTTTTGAGCAGTTCTTC
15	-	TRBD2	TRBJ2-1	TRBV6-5	CASAGGAGGFNEQFF	TGTGCCAGCGCCGGCGGGGCGGGGGGGTTCAATGAGCAGTTCTTC
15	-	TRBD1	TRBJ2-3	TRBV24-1	CATSDWTGSTDTQYF	TGTGCCACCAGTGATTGGACAGGTAGCACAGATACGCAGTATTTT
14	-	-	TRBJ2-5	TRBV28	CASRPTGRKETQYF	TGTGCCAGCAGACCGACAGGCCGAAAAGAGACCCAGTACTTC
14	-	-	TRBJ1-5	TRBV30	CAWSVRQLNQPQHF	TGTGCCTGGAGTGTACGCCAGTTGAATCAGCCCCAGCATTTT
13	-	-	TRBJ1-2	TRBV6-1	CASSEGWEWGYTF	TGTGCCAGCAGTGAAGGTTGGGAGTGGGGCTACACCTTC
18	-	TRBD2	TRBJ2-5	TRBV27	CASSPGLAGGPFEATQYF	TGTGCCAGCAGTCCCGGACTAGCGGGGGGCCCGTTTGAGGCGACCCAGTACTTC
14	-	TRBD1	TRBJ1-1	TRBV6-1	CASSFRQGTTEAFF	TGTGCCAGCAGTTTTCGACAGGGCACCACTGAAGCTTTCTTT
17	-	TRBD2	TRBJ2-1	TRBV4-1	CASSQGSGLAGEYEQFF	TGCGCCAGCAGCCAAGGTTCGGGACTAGCGGGAGAGTATGAGCAGTTCTTC
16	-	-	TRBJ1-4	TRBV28	CASSGGLLATNEKLFF	TGTGCCAGCAGTGGGGGCCTATTAGCCACTAATGAAAAACTGTTTTTT
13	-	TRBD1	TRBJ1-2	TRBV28	CASSTGTGFGYTF	TGTGCCAGCAGCACCGGGACAGGGTTTGGCTACACCTTC
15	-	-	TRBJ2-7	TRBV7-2	CASSLVGQGLYEQYF	TGTGCCAGCAGCTTAGTCGGGCAGGGGCTCTACGAGCAGTACTTC
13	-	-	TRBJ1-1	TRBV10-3	CAISEQANTEAFF	TGTGCCATCAGTGAGCAGGCGAACACTGAAGCTTTCTTT
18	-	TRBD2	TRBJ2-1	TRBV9	CASSVAGSGALNYNEQFF	TGTGCCAGCAGCGTAGCTGGTAGCGGGGCCTTGAACTACAATGAGCAGTTCTTC
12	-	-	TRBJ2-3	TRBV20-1	CSASRSADTQYF	TGCAGTGCCAGTCGTAGCGCAGATACGCAGTATTTT
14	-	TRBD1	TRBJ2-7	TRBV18	CASSPGQVSYEQYF	TGTGCCAGCTCACCTGGACAGGTCTCCTACGAGCAGTACTTC
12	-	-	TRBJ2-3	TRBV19	CASSVTGDTQYF	TGTGCCAGTAGTGTAACCGGAGATACGCAGTATTTT